This T cell receptor (beta chain) was captured by sequencing in a study of OX40 agonist ivuxolimab in advanced cancers. Study overall: Dose-escalation patients' cancers were hepatocellular carcinoma, melanoma, renal cell or head and neck cancer. Partial responses were seen in three patients, one with hepatocellular carcinoma and two with cutaneous melanoma.

With regard to this clone: No antigen is known for it.

The CDR3 loop spans 15 amino acids. J was trimmed by 7 bases and V by 5 bases; bases with no gene match: 13. Germline CDR1 is PRHDT and CDR2 is FYEKMQ (reference sequence). The method was immunoSEQ multiplex PCR; TCRdb's version includes in-frame clones alone and lacks a portion of them. The sample holds tens of thousands of clones, 91% seen once. Broader study findings: CD4+ and CD8+ blood T cells expanded clonally by week 6 at 0.1 to 3.0 mg/kg.

This specimen was CD4+ or CD8+ T cells sorted from blood, taken in a trial of the OX40 agonist ivuxolimab. This receptor was obtained from an adult with an advanced solid tumor such as melanoma, head and neck, liver or kidney cancer. This chain uses TRBV13 with TRBJ1-1; 7 nucleotides align to TRBD1. CDR3 DNA sequence: TGTGCCAGCAGCCCCCAGACAGGGCTGGAGAGTGAAGCTTTCTTT. This sequence encodes CASSPQTGLESEAFF.